This T cell receptor (beta chain) was sequenced for a study of CD8+CD57+ T cells in acquired aplastic anemia. Germline V gene lookup returns CDR1 PRHDT and CDR2 FYEKMQ (reference sequence). The V segment lost 5 bases and the J segment 5 bases; nucleotides outside the gene matches: 6. CDR3 length: 13 residues. This clonotype was counted many times. CDR3 and TCR beta VDJ profiling relied on a genomic DNA template. One entry per CDR3 protein, called by TCRdb with MiXCR from the reads. The sample has 150,000 to 200,000 distinct CDR3 sequences; about three fifths are singletons. Sequenced input: sorted CD4+, CD8+, or CD8+CD57+ T cells (not recorded which) from PBMCs. This chain links TRBV13 with TRBJ2-7; 7 bases are shared with TRBD1. The clonotype was recovered from a human donor with severe aplastic anemia or a healthy control (not recorded which). The CDR3 sequence: CASSLGTVNEQYF. As DNA, the CDR3 is TGTGCCAGCAGCCTCGGGACAGTAAACGAGCAGTACTTC. Full variable domain (remainder filled in from reference TRBV13 and TRBJ2-7): AAGVIQSPRHLIKEKRETATLKCYPIPRHDTVYWYQQGPGQDPQFLISFYEKMQSDKGSIPDRFSAQQFSDYHSELNMSSLELGDSALYFCASSLGTVNEQYFGPGTRLTVT.